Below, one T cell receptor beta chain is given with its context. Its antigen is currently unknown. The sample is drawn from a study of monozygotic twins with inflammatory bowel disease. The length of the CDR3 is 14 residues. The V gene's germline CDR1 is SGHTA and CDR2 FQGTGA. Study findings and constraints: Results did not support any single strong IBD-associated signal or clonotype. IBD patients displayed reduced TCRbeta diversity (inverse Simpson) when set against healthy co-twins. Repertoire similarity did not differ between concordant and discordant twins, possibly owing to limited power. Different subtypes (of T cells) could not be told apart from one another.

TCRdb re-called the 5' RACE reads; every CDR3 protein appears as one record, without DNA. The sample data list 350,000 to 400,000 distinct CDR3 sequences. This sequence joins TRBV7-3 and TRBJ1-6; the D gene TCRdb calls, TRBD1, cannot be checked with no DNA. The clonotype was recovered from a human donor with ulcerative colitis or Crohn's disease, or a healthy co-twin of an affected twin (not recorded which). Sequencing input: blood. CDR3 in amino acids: CASSLNRNNSPLHF.